Relative to its sample, the clone carrying this T cell receptor beta chain is medium-sized. This sample was taken from a study of T-cell memory formation after mild COVID-19. TCRdb re-analysed the 5' RACE reads in MiXCR, keeping a single row per CDR3 protein. The sample shows a few thousand distinct CDR3 sequences, more than 40% of them seen only once. Germline V lookup: CDR1 MGHRA, CDR2 YSYEKL. The CDR3 loop spans 14 amino acids. V shed 0 bases and J shed 10 bases, with 10 bases lying between them. J is TRBJ1-6 and V is TRBV4-1; D is uncertain. The receptor's source is an adult who had mild COVID-19 (a few samples of this study predate the infection). Cell type and time point are not known. Material: PBMCs or a T cell subset sorted from them (not recorded which). Written as DNA, the CDR3 is TGCGCCAGCAGCCAAGAAAATCCCCTCTCACCCCTCCACTTT. Translation: CASSQENPLSPLHF.